The 27 T cell receptor beta chains below all came from one sample that was sequenced in a study of regulatory T cells in long-lasting Graves disease. Construction of TCR beta libraries relied on iRepertoire HTBI primers and on Arm-PCR targeting CDR3 regions. TCRdb reanalysed the multiplex PCR reads using MiXCR and keeps one entry per CDR3 protein. The profile shows roughly 420,000 distinct CDR3 sequences, about 15% of them singletons. Time point indicated: newly diagnosed GD, antithyroid drugs for less than 3 months. With RNA extracted from PBMCs as input, the TCR library was made. These data also formed part of another study, on T cells in Graves' hyperthyroidism and ophthalmopathy.

Sample: peripheral blood mononuclear cells (PBMCs), taken at new diagnosis, from a patient treated with antithyroid drugs. The receptors derive from a woman aged 25 to 45 with Graves disease.

This chain links TRBV4-1 with TRBJ1-4; D gene ambiguous. Between the trimmed V and J ends, which lost 0 bases and 3 bases, there was a span of 14 bases. This CDR3 spans 17 amino acids. Germline CDR1 MGHRA, CDR2 YSYEKL. CDR3 sequence: CASSQESSALANEKLFF. As DNA, the CDR3 is TGCGCCAGCAGCCAAGAGTCGTCCGCACTGGCTAATGAAAAACTGTTTTTT.

In DNA form, the CDR3 reads TGTGCCAGCAGCCCCCGACTTATAACCGGGGAGCTGTTTTTT. This codes for CASSPRLITGELFF. The chain combines TRBV6-1 with TRBJ2-2; D is uncertain. Trimming pared 6 bases from V and 5 bases from J, leaving 13 bases between. The CDR3 totals 14 residues. CDR1 is MNHNS and CDR2 is SASEGT in the germline V gene.

The chain joins TRBV10-2 to TRBJ1-1; possibly TRBD1 for D (5 bases). V was cut by 5 bases and J by 6 bases, with 16 bases left in between. There are 14 residues in the CDR3. Germline-derived CDR1 and CDR2 are WSHSY and SAAADI. CDR3 region: CASSQSSRGPEAFF. CDR3 DNA: TGCGCCAGCAGTCAATCGTCGAGGGGTCCTGAAGCTTTCTTT.

Ten or more counts support this clonotype. The V and J genes are TRBV28 and TRBJ1-2, with TRBD1 matching over 7 bases. The ends lost 7 bases at V and 4 bases at J; junction bases unmatched: 12. Germline-derived CDR1 and CDR2 are MDHEN and SYDVKM. The CDR3 runs 15 residues. The CDR3 nucleotides are TGTGCCAGCACACCCGGGACAGCGGGTCTCTATGGCTACACCTTC. Protein: CASTPGTAGLYGYTF.

The chain combines TRBV19 with TRBJ1-1; maybe TRBD1 (5 bases). Germline V gene data show CDR1 as LNHDA and CDR2 as SQIVND (reference sequence). The CDR3 length is 13 residues. V was clipped by 7 bases and J by 1 base, with 10 bases between them. The CDR3 bases are TGTGCCAGTAAGGGGACCGGGAACACTGAAGCTTTCTTT. Protein: CASKGTGNTEAFF.

This clonotype has ten or more counts. J is TRBJ1-1 and V is TRBV7-8; no firm D call. The CDR3 sequence is 15 residues long. Trimming took off 3 bases at V and 0 bases at J, with 11 bases between the two ends. Germline assignment: CDR1 SGHVS and CDR2 FQNEAQ. The CDR3 loop is CASSLLGTMNTEAFF. The CDR3 region has the DNA TGTGCCAGCAGCTTGCTGGGTACCATGAACACTGAAGCTTTCTTT.

This clonotype has a count of ten or more. This sequence joins TRBV6-1 and TRBJ2-7; D is undetermined. V dropped 5 bases and J dropped 2 bases, with 16 bases sitting between them. CDR1 is MNHNS and CDR2 is SASEGT in the germline V gene. This CDR3 is built from 15 residues. The CDR3 DNA follows: TGTGCCAGCAGTCCCCCATACAAGACAACCTACGAGCAGTACTTC. As protein: CASSPPYKTTYEQYF.

The chain carries TRBV9 and TRBJ2-1; D is unresolved. The CDR3 consists of 14 residues. V shed 0 bases and J shed 8 bases, with 12 bases lying between them. Per the germline V gene, CDR1 is SGDLS and CDR2 is YYNGEE. In DNA, the CDR3 is TGTGCCAGCAGCGTAGGAGTAATCGGCGATGAGCAGTTCTTC. This sequence encodes CASSVGVIGDEQFF.

At least ten counts were recorded for this clonotype. The J gene is TRBJ1-3, the V gene TRBV18, with a possible D match to TRBD1 (5 bases). Germline assignment: CDR1 KGHSH and CDR2 LQKENI. The CDR3 totals 15 residues. Trimming took off 9 bases at V and 0 bases at J, with 15 bases between the two ends. The CDR3 bases are TGTGCCAGTTCCCAGGGCGTGAACTCTGGAAACACCATATATTTT. Residues: CASSQGVNSGNTIYF.

Many counts were recorded for this clonotype. J is TRBJ1-4 and V is TRBV2, with 8 bases fitting TRBD1. The J segment lost 7 bases and the V segment lost 7 bases, leaving 8 bases of the junction unmatched. This CDR3 spans 14 amino acids. Germline-derived CDR1 and CDR2 are SNHLY and FYNNEI. CDR3 sequence reads: CASTSGTGFEKLFF. CDR3 nucleotides: TGTGCCAGCACATCCGGGACAGGATTTGAAAAACTGTTTTTT.

This clonotype was found a few times. The V gene is TRBV3-1, the J gene TRBJ1-1, with TRBD1 identical over 10 bases. Germline CDR1 is LGHDT and CDR2 is YNNKEL (reference sequence). The CDR3 is 17 amino acids. The V segment lost 0 bases and the J segment 1 base; nucleotides outside the gene matches: 5. CDR3 bases: TGTGCCAGCAGCCAAGAGGGACAGGGGTTACGGAACACTGAAGCTTTCTTT. Translation gives CASSQEGQGLRNTEAFF.

V and J are TRBV6-5 and TRBJ2-1; D is possibly TRBD1 (5 bases). V dropped 2 bases and J dropped 9 bases, with 11 bases sitting between them. Germline V gene lookup returns CDR1 MNHEY and CDR2 SVGAGI. The CDR3 has 13 residues. The CDR3 DNA reads as TGTGCCAGCAGTTACCTAGGGGTCGCTGAGCAGTTCTTC. It translates to CASSYLGVAEQFF.

This clonotype was counted at least ten times. The rearrangement joins TRBV6-1 to TRBJ1-5; TRBD1 matches 7 bases. CDR1 is MNHNS, CDR2 SASEGT, per germline. V lost 8 bases to trimming and J lost 4 bases; unmatched junction nucleotides: 5. The CDR3 is 13 amino acids. The CDR3 DNA reads TGTGCCAGCGGGGACAGACTTAATCAGCCCCAGCATTTT. It encodes CASGDRLNQPQHF.

V usage is TRBV5-1 and J usage is TRBJ2-1; 8 bases agree with TRBD1. Trimming at V came to 5 bases and at J to 6 bases, leaving 7 bases not matched to a gene. The V gene's germline CDR1 is SGHRS and CDR2 YFSETQ. The CDR3 consists of 14 residues. The CDR3 DNA follows: TGCGCCAGCAGAAAGACAGGGGCGGCCAATGAGCAGTTCTTC. This sequence encodes CASRKTGAANEQFF.

In this sample, this clonotype turned up a few times. V and J are TRBV7-9 and TRBJ2-1; D remains ambiguous. Germline-derived CDR1 and CDR2 are SEHNR and FQNEAQ (reference sequence). CDR3 length: 14 residues. V was cut by 1 base and J by 5 bases, with 9 bases left in between. The CDR3 reads CASSLGNLDNEQFF. CDR3 DNA sequence: TGTGCCAGCAGCTTAGGGAACCTAGACAATGAGCAGTTCTTC.

This clonotype was observed many times. The rearrangement joins TRBV30 to TRBJ2-7, with 8 bases aligning to TRBD2. Germline CDR1 GTSNPN, CDR2 SVGIG (reference sequence). The CDR3 is 15 amino acids. The V segment lost 8 bases and the J segment 5 bases; nucleotides outside the gene matches: 17. CDR3 nucleotides: TGTGCCACAGACCCGAGGGGACTAGGAACGAACGAGCAGTACTTC. This translates into CATDPRGLGTNEQYF.

To note about this clonotype: Being one base from a much bigger clone, this may be a read error. The J gene is TRBJ1-2, the V gene TRBV5-4, with D hard to call. This CDR3 spans 14 amino acids. Trimming shortened V by 1 base and J by 0 bases, and 7 bases separated the two germline ends. CDR1 SGHNT and CDR2 YYREEE come from the germline V gene (reference sequence). CDR3 bases: TGTGCCAGCAGCTTGTATGCGACTAACTATGGCTACACCTTC. Translated: CASSLYATNYGYTF. The full variable domain, with the rest looked up from reference TRBV5-4 and TRBJ1-2, is ETGVTQSPTHLIKTRGQQVTLRCSSQSGHNTVSWYQQALGQGPQFIFQYYREEENGRGNFPPRFSGLQFPNYSSELNVNALELDDSALYLCASSLYATNYGYTFGSGTRLTVV.

This clonotype was seen repeatedly, ten times or more. The CDR3 is CASREGPSNTEAFF. The CDR3 bases are TGCGCCAGCAGGGAAGGACCAAGCAACACTGAAGCTTTCTTT. V is TRBV10-2 and J is TRBJ1-1; D call uncertain. CDR3 length: 14 residues. Trimming removed 6 bases from V and 2 bases from J, with 13 bases in between. From germline, CDR1 is WSHSY and CDR2 SAAADI.

This clonotype was seen repeatedly, ten times or more. This chain connects TRBV20-1 to TRBJ2-7; D is perhaps TRBD1 (5 bases). The CDR3 covers 14 residues. With 5 bases removed from V and 3 bases from J, the gap between germline ends came to 17 bases. Germline CDR1 reads DFQATT; CDR2 reads SNEGSKA (reference sequence). The CDR3 here is CSAGLPDRIYEQYF. The CDR3 DNA sequence: TGCAGTGCTGGCCTACCAGACAGAATCTACGAGCAGTACTTC.

Ten or more counts support this clonotype. The chain links TRBV6-1 to TRBJ2-2, with 14 bases lining up with TRBD2. The CDR3 runs to 15 residues. V was pared by 8 bases and J by 4 bases, with 3 bases of the junction left unmatched. Germline-derived CDR1 and CDR2 are MNHNS and SASEGT. The CDR3: CASWTSGRITGELFF. The DNA of the CDR3 is TGTGCCAGCTGGACTAGCGGGAGGATCACCGGGGAGCTGTTTTTT.

This clonotype was counted ten times or more. The rearrangement uses TRBV11-1 and TRBJ2-5; D could derive from TRBD1 or TRBD2 (5 bases each). V lost 5 bases and J 4 bases, leaving 20 bases between the germline ends. This CDR3 region has 16 residues. CDR1 and CDR2 (germline): SGHAT, FQDESV (reference sequence). CDR3 sequence: CASSPIGDLPGETQYF. The CDR3 DNA is TGTGCCAGCAGCCCTATCGGGGACCTACCGGGAGAGACCCAGTACTTC.

This clonotype was counted many times. This chain joins TRBV6-1 and TRBJ2-1, with D perhaps matching TRBD2 (5 bases). CDR1 and CDR2 from the germline V gene are MNHNS and SASEGT. Trimming left V 4 bases short and J 10 bases short, with 20 bases between. The CDR3 has 15 residues. The CDR3 sequence is CASSANFFLQREQFF. Written as DNA, the CDR3 is TGTGCCAGCAGTGCTAATTTTTTCCTCCAGCGGGAGCAGTTCTTC.

This clonotype was recorded many times. The chain uses TRBV7-3 and TRBJ2-7; TRBD2 aligns across 7 bases. Germline-derived CDR1 and CDR2 are SGHTA and FQGTGA. This CDR3 spans 15 amino acids. V shed 5 bases, J shed 2 bases, and the junction held 9 bases outside the gene matches. CDR3 protein: CASSHEGGGAYEQYF. In nucleotides, the CDR3 is TGTGCCAGCAGCCATGAAGGTGGGGGGGCCTACGAGCAGTACTTC.

This clonotype was observed many times. This sequence joins TRBV28 and TRBJ2-7; TRBD1 aligns across 8 bases. Per germline, CDR1 MDHEN and CDR2 SYDVKM. V lost 5 bases to trimming and J lost 3 bases; unmatched junction nucleotides: 9. This CDR3 spans 15 amino acids. CDR3 loop: CASSLLLGTGYEQYF. In DNA form, the CDR3 reads TGTGCCAGCAGTCTACTCCTAGGGACAGGCTACGAGCAGTACTTC. The full variable domain, with the rest looked up from reference TRBV28 and TRBJ2-7, is DVKVTQSSRYLVKRTGEKVFLECVQDMDHENMFWYRQDPGLGLRLIYFSYDVKMKEKGDIPEGYSVSREKKERFSLILESASTNQTSMYLCASSLLLGTGYEQYFGPGTRLTVT.

CDR3 sequence: CATREGTGGEVTSTDTQYF. The DNA of the CDR3 is TGTGCCACGAGAGAAGGGACAGGGGGCGAGGTTACTAGCACAGATACGCAGTATTTT. The chain links TRBV24-1 to TRBJ2-3, with 12 bases aligning to TRBD1. V lost 10 bases, J lost 0 bases, and 16 bases stayed unmatched. The V gene's germline CDR1 is KGHDR and CDR2 SFDVKD. The CDR3 runs 19 residues.

This clonotype showed up just a few times. The chain links TRBV20-1 to TRBJ1-3; D ambiguous. Germline lookup yields CDR1 DFQATT and CDR2 SNEGSKA (reference sequence). V lost 3 bases and J 0 bases, leaving 3 bases between the germline ends. This CDR3 contains 12 residues. DNA of the CDR3: TGCAGTGCTAGGACCTCTGGAAACACCATATATTTT. Residues: CSARTSGNTIYF.

Remarks on this clonotype: One end of the junction does not line up with germline, which may come from a read error. The rearrangement joins TRBV11-2 to TRBJ2-1; 12 positions agree with TRBD2. This CDR3 has 15 amino acids. CDR1 and CDR2 (germline): SGHAT, FQNNGV. The CDR3 bases are TGTGCCGGCAGCTTAGCTCTAGGGACTAGCGGGGAGCAGTTCTTC. Protein product: CAGSLALGTSGEQFF.